The 20 T cell receptor beta chains below all came from one sample that was sequenced in a study of metastatic and nonmetastatic thyroid tumors. TCRdb re-analyzed the PCR reads through MiXCR. The sample has under 20,000 clones, 34% seen once. Thyroid surgery had not been preceded by any treatment in any patient. Sequencing was performed on tumor tissue. Every receptor here comes from a female donor with papillary thyroid cancer or a benign thyroid nodule (not recorded which). Some clones in this sample may be carry-over from other donors' samples.

This clone was seen a handful of times. The rearrangement links TRBV5-1 to TRBJ1-1; 7 bases align to TRBD1. The CDR3 extends over 14 amino acids. From germline, CDR1 is SGHRS and CDR2 YFSETQ. Losses at the gene ends were 5 bases for V and 8 bases for J; bases not matched to a gene: 12. The chain's CDR3 is CASRLNTGETEAFF. CDR3 bases: TGCGCCAGCAGGCTGAATACAGGGGAGACCGAAGCTTTCTTT.

This clone was observed a handful of times. The rearrangement links TRBV27 to TRBJ2-3; 7 nucleotides line up with TRBD2. Germline CDR1 reads MNHEY; CDR2 reads SMNVEV (reference sequence). The CDR3 sequence is 15 residues long. J gave up 1 base and V 6 bases, and 7 bases lay outside the gene matches. The CDR3 loop is CASRGGWIGTDTQYF. The CDR3, as DNA: TGTGCCAGCAGGGGGGGGTGGATAGGCACAGATACGCAGTATTTT.

The chain joins TRBV20-1 to TRBJ2-6; no firm D call. This CDR3 contains 14 residues. Per germline, CDR1 DFQATT and CDR2 SNEGSKA (reference sequence). V gave up 6 bases and J gave up 0 bases, with 9 bases separating them. This chain's CDR3 is CSASSHSGANVLTF. DNA for the CDR3: TGCAGTGCCAGTAGTCACTCTGGGGCCAACGTCCTGACTTTC.

Judged by abundance, this clone is medium-sized. The chain uses TRBV24-1 and TRBJ1-2; 10 bases are shared with TRBD1. Trimming took 4 bases from V and 6 from J; bases not matched to a gene: 1. The CDR3 length is 13 residues. Germline lookup yields CDR1 KGHDR and CDR2 SFDVKD. The chain's CDR3 is CATSDGTGDGYTF. For the CDR3, the DNA is TGTGCCACCAGTGACGGGACAGGGGATGGCTACACCTTC.

This clone is categorized as medium-sized. This rearrangement joins TRBV5-1 to TRBJ2-1, with 8 bases fitting TRBD1. Germline V CDR1 and CDR2: SGHRS, YFSETQ. The CDR3 is 14 amino acids. The V and J ends lost 3 bases and 8 bases, in that order; junction bases with no gene match: 7. Here the CDR3 reads CASSSGQGLDEQFF. The CDR3 DNA sequence: TGCGCCAGCAGCTCTGGACAGGGTTTGGATGAGCAGTTCTTC.

The genes are TRBV7-9 and TRBJ1-3; the D is unclear. This CDR3 spans 15 amino acids. Trimming cost V 0 bases and J 4 bases, with 10 bases left between them. CDR1 is SEHNR and CDR2 is FQNEAQ in the germline V gene (reference sequence). This CDR3 is CASSLAEAPGNTIYF. For the CDR3, the DNA is TGTGCCAGCAGCTTAGCCGAGGCACCCGGAAACACCATATATTTT.

This chain uses TRBV7-2 with TRBJ2-7; D not resolved. Trimming took 7 bases from V and 3 from J, leaving 16 bases between them. The CDR3 is 14 residues long. Germline-derived CDR1 and CDR2 are SGHTA and FQGNSA. The CDR3 nucleotides are TGTGCCAGCAACTTCACAAGCCTTCACTACGAGCAGTACTTC. This gives the protein CASNFTSLHYEQYF.

The V call is TRBV6-1, the J call TRBJ2-3, with 9 nucleotides matching TRBD1. The CDR3 spans 14 residues. Trimming removed 6 bases from V and 1 base from J; junction bases left unmatched: 2. Germline values: CDR1 MNHNS, CDR2 SASEGT. In DNA, the CDR3 is TGTGCCAGCAGGAGGACAGGGGGCACAGATACGCAGTATTTT. Its protein product is CASRRTGGTDTQYF.

The rearrangement uses TRBV6-1 and TRBJ2-7, with D possibly TRBD2 on 5 matching bases. Germline V gene data show CDR1 as MNHNS and CDR2 as SASEGT. Trimming removed 7 bases from V and 2 bases from J, with 15 bases in between. CDR3 size: 14 residues. In DNA, the CDR3 is TGTGCCAGCACCACGAGACGGGGAGCCTACGAGCAGTACTTC. Its translation is CASTTRRGAYEQYF.

The J gene is TRBJ2-7, the V gene TRBV6-1; 11 bases are shared with TRBD2. The germline V gene encodes CDR1 MNHNS and CDR2 SASEGT. The CDR3 covers 12 residues. The V gene end was trimmed by 9 bases and the J gene end by 7 bases; junction bases not matched to a gene: 5. CDR3 bases: TGTGCCAGTTTAGCGGGAGGGAGTGAGCAGTACTTC. Translation: CASLAGGSEQYF.

This rearrangement joins TRBV7-8 to TRBJ2-7; either TRBD1 or TRBD2 may fit D (5 bases each). V was cut by 2 bases and J by 4 bases, with 12 bases left in between. CDR3 length: 14 amino acids. Germline assignment: CDR1 SGHVS and CDR2 FQNEAQ. Here the CDR3 reads CASSLPGWGYEQYF. DNA for the CDR3: TGTGCCAGCAGCTTACCAGGCTGGGGGTACGAGCAGTACTTC.

This rearrangement joins TRBV7-6 to TRBJ1-3; D gene uncertain. The V and J ends lost 3 bases and 2 bases respectively, with 8 bases between them. Germline CDR1 and CDR2: SGHVS and FNYEAQ. This CDR3 has 14 amino acids. The DNA for the CDR3 is TGTGCCAGCAGCTTGCCGGGTACTGGAAACACCATATATTTT. It specifies CASSLPGTGNTIYF.

The chain combines TRBV6-2 or TRBV6-3 with TRBJ2-7; D remains unclear. The V end was cut by 8 bases, the J end by 0 bases, with 14 bases between. CDR1 MNHEY and CDR2 SVGEGT come from the germline V gene. This CDR3 contains 14 residues. CDR3 protein: CASSFARDSYEQYF. The CDR3, as DNA: TGTGCCAGCTCGTTTGCAAGGGACTCCTACGAGCAGTACTTC.

This clone was detected many times. The chain links TRBV4-1 to TRBJ2-6, with no clear D. The ends were cut back, 0 bases at V and 0 bases at J, with 12 bases in the middle. Germline-derived CDR1 and CDR2 are MGHRA and YSYEKL. CDR3 length equals 18 residues. The CDR3 region is CASSQESPGISGANVLTF. In DNA, the CDR3 is TGCGCCAGCAGCCAAGAATCCCCAGGAATCTCTGGGGCCAACGTCCTGACTTTC.

This clone was picked up a small number of times. Here the CDR3 DNA reads TGTGCCAGCAACTTCGGGACCAATGAGCAGTTCTTC. It translates to CASNFGTNEQFF. The V and J genes are TRBV28 and TRBJ2-1; either TRBD1 or TRBD2 may supply D (5 bases each). This CDR3 has 12 residues. The ends were cut back, 7 bases at V and 6 bases at J, with 10 bases in the middle. Germline CDR1 reads MDHEN; CDR2 reads SYDVKM. The full variable domain, with the rest looked up from reference TRBV28 and TRBJ2-1, is DVKVTQSSRYLVKRTGEKVFLECVQDMDHENMFWYRQDPGLGLRLIYFSYDVKMKEKGDIPEGYSVSREKKERFSLILESASTNQTSMYLCASNFGTNEQFFGPGTRLTVL.

A few counts support this clone. The chain recombines TRBV2 with TRBJ1-3; D might be TRBD1 (6 bases). V shed 8 bases and J shed 3 bases, with 14 bases lying between them. Germline CDR1 is SNHLY and CDR2 is FYNNEI. The length of the CDR3 is 14 residues. The CDR3: CASVDRLIGNTIYF. CDR3 bases: TGTGCCAGCGTCGACAGGTTGATTGGAAACACCATATATTTT.

This clone was detected ten times or more. One end of the junction fails to match germline, which may point to a read error. The rearrangement links TRBV5-1 to TRBJ2-2; D perhaps matches TRBD2 (5 bases). The CDR3 totals 13 residues. Germline V gene lookup returns CDR1 SGHRS and CDR2 YFSETQ. The CDR3 nucleotides read TGCGCCGGCAGCGCCGTCTTGGACGGGGAGTTGTTTTTT. Its protein product is CAGSAVLDGELFF.

V is TRBV28 and J is TRBJ2-7, with D maybe TRBD2 (6 bases). Germline V lookup: CDR1 MDHEN, CDR2 SYDVKM. Deletions cut 5 bases from V and 9 bases from J, with 29 bases between. The CDR3 is made up of 17 amino acids. The CDR3 sequence is CASSPVSGQGLLHGQYF. CDR3 DNA sequence: TGTGCCAGCAGTCCAGTCTCGGGCCAGGGACTTCTCCACGGGCAGTACTTC.

V gene TRBV11-3 combines with J gene TRBJ2-7; D is uncertain. The ends were cut back, 0 bases at V and 10 bases at J, with 19 bases in the middle. The CDR3 runs 15 residues. Per the germline V gene, CDR1 is SGHNT and CDR2 is YENEEA. CDR3 bases: TGTGCCAGCAGCTTAGATGCGGCAGCTTCCTACTATCAGTACTTC. Translation: CASSLDAAASYYQYF.

The chain is built from TRBV30 and TRBJ1-4; possibly TRBD1 for D (6 bases). Germline V gives CDR1 GTSNPN, CDR2 SVGIG (reference sequence). The V end lost 3 bases, the J end lost 8 bases, and 16 bases lay between the germline ends. The CDR3 runs to 14 residues. The CDR3 DNA follows: TGTGCCTGGAGGCCCTCAGGGGCGGAAGAAAAACTGTTTTTT. Translated: CAWRPSGAEEKLFF.